This T cell receptor beta chain is drawn from a study of T cells in Graves' hyperthyroidism and ophthalmopathy. Study at large: Before any treatment, at initial diagnosis, peripheral blood was collected. Study results and caveats: Clonotypes that were expanded in thyroid above 0.001 mostly appeared in blood too.

It was 8 to 10 ml of fresh peripheral blood that supplied the PBMCs. Details on this clonotype: No antigen is known for it.

TCR beta CDR3 region amplification was performed from RNA transcripts. With the HTBI primer set, the TCR CDR3 went through a first round of RT-PCR. TCRdb used MiXCR to reprocess the multiplex PCR reads, holding one entry per CDR3 protein. The sample records about 180,000 distinct CDR3 sequences, approximately 15% being singletons. Sequenced: blood. The sequence was obtained from a woman aged 45-59 years with Graves' hyperthyroidism.

The CDR3 sequence: CASSPYSGGAYNEQFF. The CDR3 coding sequence is TGTGCCAGCAGCCCATATAGCGGGGGGGCCTACAATGAGCAGTTCTTC. The chain couples TRBV3-1 to TRBJ2-1; 11 bases are a match to TRBD2. The CDR3 is made up of 16 amino acids. Germline V gene lookup returns CDR1 LGHDT and CDR2 YNNKEL (reference sequence). V lost 4 bases, J lost 2 bases, and 4 bases stayed unmatched.